This T cell receptor (beta chain) was sequenced during a study of OX40 agonist ivuxolimab in advanced cancers. The CDR3 consists of 14 residues. Germline V lookup: CDR1 MNHEY, CDR2 SVGAGI. Trimming took off 7 bases at V and 0 bases at J, with 10 bases between the two ends. TCRdb's table, derived via immunoSEQ multiplex PCR, lists solely in-frame clones and lacks some. This sample yields under 40,000 clones, of which about 92% are seen a single time; about 26% belongs to the top ten. The source material was CD4+ or CD8+ T cells sorted from blood, sampled in a trial of the OX40 agonist ivuxolimab. This receptor was taken from an adult with an advanced solid tumor such as melanoma, head and neck, liver or kidney cancer. The chain recombines TRBV6-5 with TRBJ1-5; D is possibly TRBD1 (6 bases). This CDR3 is CASTRTDSNQPQHF. The DNA of the CDR3 is TGTGCCAGCACCAGGACAGATAGCAATCAGCCCCAGCATTTT.